These 9 T cell receptor beta chains were all obtained from the same sample, sequenced in a study of blood T cell repertoires in COVID-19. The method was immunoSEQ multiplex PCR; TCRdb's version includes in-frame clones alone and lacks a portion of them. The repertoire includes around 63,000 clones, about 73% of them detected once, and roughly 18% sits in the top ten. The sample taken for sequencing was peripheral blood. The origin of the receptors is a woman between 45 and 65 years old with active or convalescent COVID-19.

This chain connects TRBV29-1 to TRBJ2-4; 12 bases fit TRBD2. With 7 bases clipped from V and 3 bases from J, the junction kept 7 bases outside the gene matches. Germline V gene lookup returns CDR1 SQVTM and CDR2 ANQGSEA. The CDR3 contains 15 residues. The CDR3 bases are TGCAGCGCCTGGACTAGCGGGACGGGCAAAAACATTCAGTACTTC. It is translated as CSAWTSGTGKNIQYF.

This clone was observed a single time. The J gene is TRBJ2-3, the V gene TRBV5-1, with a possible D match to TRBD1 (7 bases). The CDR3 length is 19 residues. Germline CDR1 is SGHRS and CDR2 is YFSETQ. Trimming pared 1 base from V and 8 bases from J, leaving 29 bases between. CDR3 sequence (DNA): TGCGCCAGCAGCTTGACGAAAGGAGGGGTAGGGGGCCTAGGGGTTACGCAGTATTTT. Encoded protein: CASSLTKGGVGGLGVTQYF.

The V gene is TRBV11-2, the J gene TRBJ2-7, with TRBD2 matching 10 bases. CDR1 is SGHAT and CDR2 is FQNNGV in the germline V gene. V trimming: 3 bases; J trimming: 3 bases; junction bases outside the gene matches: 11. The CDR3 covers 17 residues. In DNA form, the CDR3 reads TGTGCCAGCAGCTTGAACACTGGACTAGCGGATTACTACGAGCAGTACTTC. This translates into CASSLNTGLADYYEQYF.

The chain is built from TRBV6-5 and TRBJ1-6; no definite D call. Germline CDR1 MNHEY, CDR2 SVGAGI. The CDR3 sequence is 13 residues long. V lost 9 bases and J 0 bases, leaving 6 bases between the germline ends. The CDR3 DNA reads as TGTGCCAGTTGTCGCTCCTATAATTCACCCCTCCACTTT. Translating it yields CASCRSYNSPLHF.

The rearrangement joins TRBV5-8 to TRBJ1-5, with D uncertain. The CDR3 is 13 amino acids. The V and J ends lost 2 bases and 4 bases respectively, with 7 bases between them. Germline CDR1 is SGHTS and CDR2 is YDEGEE. In nucleotides, the CDR3 is TGTGCCAGCAGCTTTGACACGAATCAGCCCCAGCATTTT. Its protein is CASSFDTNQPQHF.

The chain links TRBV2 to TRBJ2-7, with D maybe TRBD1 (6 bases). The V gene's germline CDR1 is SNHLY and CDR2 FYNNEI. The CDR3 spans 12 residues. V lost 5 bases and J 13 bases, leaving 18 bases between the germline ends. The CDR3 bases are TGTGCCAGCAGTCCCTACTCCGGGACATACTACTTC. Translated: CASSPYSGTYYF.

The V gene is TRBV27, the J gene TRBJ2-7; 11 bases are a match to TRBD2. Germline CDR1 and CDR2: MNHEY and SMNVEV (reference sequence). The CDR3 length is 16 residues. The trim removed 5 bases at V and 5 bases at J, leaving 11 bases unmatched. CDR3 residues: CASSPTLAGGSHEQYF. The CDR3 DNA follows: TGTGCCAGCAGTCCTACCCTAGCGGGAGGATCCCACGAGCAGTACTTC.

The chain employs TRBV12-3 or TRBV12-4 and TRBJ2-5; TRBD2 matches at 7 bases. Trimming cost V 7 bases and J 5 bases; bases outside gene matches: 7. CDR3 length: 13 residues. The CDR3 loop reads CASNGAGGETQYF. DNA of the CDR3: TGTGCCAGCAACGGGGCCGGGGGGGAGACCCAGTACTTC.

This chain joins TRBV11-2 and TRBJ2-7; D might be TRBD1 (6 bases). Germline V gives CDR1 SGHAT, CDR2 FQNNGV. V lost 5 bases, J lost 2 bases, and 16 bases lay in between. The CDR3 covers 15 residues. CDR3 protein: CASSIRQAQTYEQYF. In DNA, the CDR3 is TGTGCCAGCAGCATCCGACAGGCCCAAACCTACGAGCAGTACTTC.